A single sample is the source of the 15 T cell receptor beta chains below, sequenced in a study of blood T cell repertoires in COVID-19. Method: immunoSEQ multiplex PCR; TCRdb's copy keeps in-frame clones and lacks some. The sample yields roughly 230,000 clones, approximately 83% seen once. The sequencing input was PBMCs or T cells enriched from blood (not recorded which). The receptors come from a man aged 50-60 years who had recovered from COVID-19.

V usage is TRBV5-5 and J usage is TRBJ2-2; D is perhaps TRBD1 (5 bases). Per germline, CDR1 SGHKS and CDR2 YYEKEE (reference sequence). The CDR3 runs 15 residues. V was pared by 4 bases and J by 1 base, with 11 bases between. The CDR3 DNA reads TGTGCCAGCAGCACGATCCAGGGGAACACCGGGGAGCTGTTTTTT. Translated, it gives CASSTIQGNTGELFF. The whole variable domain, filled in from reference TRBV5-5 and TRBJ2-2, reads DAGVTQSPTHLIKTRGQQVTLRCSPISGHKSVSWYQQVLGQGPQFIFQYYEKEERGRGNFPDRFSARQFPNYSSELNVNALLLGDSALYLCASSTIQGNTGELFFGEGSRLTVL.

The chain couples TRBV5-1 to TRBJ1-4; D gene uncertain. The ends were cut back, 2 bases at V and 3 bases at J, with 14 bases in the middle. The length of the CDR3 is 16 residues. CDR1 and CDR2 from the germline V gene are SGHRS and YFSETQ. The CDR3 nucleotides read TGCGCCAGCAGCTTCCGACGGGGAGTGGCTAATGAAAAACTGTTTTTT. The encoded protein is CASSFRRGVANEKLFF.

The chain has TRBV10-3 and TRBJ2-5, with D uncertain. The V end was cut by 8 bases, the J end by 4 bases, with 8 bases between. Germline CDR1 ENHRY, CDR2 SYGVKD. The CDR3 contains 11 residues. The CDR3 loop is CAILVGETQYF. The CDR3, as DNA: TGTGCCATCCTAGTTGGAGAGACCCAGTACTTC.

The chain uses TRBV11-3 and TRBJ2-3; 10 nucleotides align to TRBD2. Per germline, CDR1 SGHNT and CDR2 YENEEA. Trimming removed 5 bases from V and 1 base from J; junction bases left unmatched: 6. The CDR3 spans 16 residues. The CDR3 sequence is CASSRLAGAGTDTQYF. The DNA of the CDR3 is TGTGCCAGCAGCCGCCTAGCGGGAGCGGGCACAGATACGCAGTATTTT. The whole variable domain, remainder taken from reference TRBV11-3 and TRBJ2-3, is EAGVVQSPRYKIIEKKQPVAFWCNPISGHNTLYWYLQNLGQGPELLIRYENEEAVDDSQLPKDRFSAERLKGVDSTLKIQPAELGDSAVYLCASSRLAGAGTDTQYFGPGTRLTVL.

The chain combines TRBV6-4 with TRBJ2-3, with D tentatively TRBD2 (6 bases). In germline, CDR1 is MRHNA, CDR2 SNTAGT. Trimming stripped 4 bases from V and 6 bases from J, with 17 bases between. The CDR3 is 15 amino acids. This CDR3 reads CASSVEGSSADTQYF. The CDR3 nucleotides are TGTGCCAGCAGTGTGGAGGGGTCTAGCGCCGATACGCAGTATTTT.

This clone has a single count. V gene TRBV27 combines with J gene TRBJ2-3; D call uncertain. The germline V gene encodes CDR1 MNHEY and CDR2 SMNVEV (reference sequence). Trimming took 3 bases from V and 5 from J, leaving 12 bases between them. The CDR3 is 14 residues long. The DNA for the CDR3 is TGTGCCAGCAGTTTGAACGGAGATTTAGATACGCAGTATTTT. Translation: CASSLNGDLDTQYF.

The chain combines TRBV18 with TRBJ2-7; D is perhaps TRBD2 (5 bases). Trimming stripped 0 bases from V and 4 bases from J, with 13 bases between. This CDR3 has 15 amino acids. Germline V gene data show CDR1 as KGHSH and CDR2 as LQKENI. The CDR3 is CASSPPSAGIYEQYF. DNA for the CDR3: TGTGCCAGCTCACCACCTTCGGCCGGGATTTACGAGCAGTACTTC.

This chain uses TRBV2 with TRBJ1-5; a possible D gene is TRBD1 (6 bases). There are 14 residues in the CDR3. V shed 4 bases and J shed 3 bases, with 10 bases lying between them. The germline gives CDR1 SNHLY, CDR2 FYNNEI. The CDR3 DNA sequence: TGTGCCAGCAGTGGGCGGACAGTCAATCAGCCCCAGCATTTT. This translates into CASSGRTVNQPQHF. Filled out from reference TRBV2 and TRBJ1-5, the complete variable domain reads EPEVTQTPSHQVTQMGQEVILRCVPISNHLYFYWYRQILGQKVEFLVSFYNNEISEKSEIFDDQFSVERPDGSNFTLKIRSTKLEDSAMYFCASSGRTVNQPQHFGDGTRLSIL.

The V call is TRBV25-1, the J call TRBJ1-6; 8 bases agree with TRBD1. V shed 6 bases and J 5 bases; nucleotides not matched to a gene: 9. CDR3 size: 16 residues. In germline, CDR1 is MGHDK, CDR2 SYGVNS. The CDR3 loop reads CASSATGGRNNSPLHF. CDR3 nucleotides: TGTGCCAGCAGCGCTACAGGGGGAAGAAATAATTCACCCCTCCACTTT.

This clone was observed once. This chain connects TRBV11-2 to TRBJ2-7; 10 nucleotides match TRBD2. This CDR3 has 16 residues. Trimming at V came to 4 bases and at J to 3 bases, leaving 9 bases not matched to a gene. The germline gives CDR1 SGHAT, CDR2 FQNNGV. The CDR3 reads CASSSDLAGDHYEQYF. As DNA, the CDR3 is TGTGCCAGCAGCTCCGACCTAGCGGGGGACCACTACGAGCAGTACTTC.

V is TRBV10-2 and J is TRBJ1-5, with D perhaps matching TRBD1 (5 bases). The V and J ends lost 6 bases and 4 bases respectively, with 19 bases between them. Germline CDR1 reads WSHSY; CDR2 reads SAAADI. This CDR3 is 16 amino acids long. The CDR3 here is CASSSYRPGGNQPQHF. The CDR3 DNA sequence: TGCGCCAGCAGCTCTTACAGGCCGGGAGGGAATCAGCCCCAGCATTTT.

The chain couples TRBV7-9 to TRBJ1-1; D gene unclear. V was clipped by 4 bases and J by 0 bases, with 9 bases between them. This CDR3 comprises 14 residues. Germline lookup yields CDR1 SEHNR and CDR2 FQNEAQ (reference sequence). The DNA of the CDR3 is TGTGCCAGCAGCTCCTATCCGGTGAACACTGAAGCTTTCTTT. This encodes CASSSYPVNTEAFF.

This clone was recorded only once. This sequence joins TRBV27 and TRBJ2-3; 8 bases fit TRBD2. Germline V gene sequence: CDR1 MNHEY, CDR2 SMNVEV (reference sequence). After removal of 5 bases from V and 0 bases from J, the junction contained 10 bases not matched to a gene. CDR3 length: 17 residues. Here the CDR3 reads CASSLRLARTSTDTQYF. The CDR3 DNA is TGTGCCAGCAGTCTGCGACTAGCGCGAACTAGCACAGATACGCAGTATTTT.

The chain uses TRBV3-1 (or the pseudogene TRBV3-2) and TRBJ2-7, with D possibly matching TRBD1 (5 bases). Germline CDR1 is LGHDT and CDR2 is YNNKEL (reference sequence). Trimming took off 3 bases at V and 5 bases at J, with 14 bases between the two ends. The CDR3 runs to 14 residues. The CDR3 spells CASSHTRQSNEQYF. The DNA of the CDR3 is TGTGCCAGCAGCCATACGAGACAGTCCAACGAGCAGTACTTC.

The CDR3 sequence is CASSALSGESTYEQYF. The CDR3 nucleotides read TGTGCCAGTAGTGCGTTGTCCGGGGAGTCGACCTACGAGCAGTACTTC. This chain uses TRBV19 with TRBJ2-7; a weak D match, TRBD2 (5 bases). V lost 5 bases and J 2 bases, leaving 19 bases between the germline ends. The CDR3 has 16 residues. Germline V gives CDR1 LNHDA, CDR2 SQIVND (reference sequence).